The sequence of this T cell receptor (beta chain) was determined in a study of T cell changes during pregnancy in multiple sclerosis. The CDR3 totals 12 residues. CDR1 and CDR2 from the germline V gene are GTSNPN and SVGIG (reference sequence). Trimming stripped 4 bases from V and 2 bases from J, with 8 bases between. Produced via immunoSEQ multiplex PCR; TCRdb's table is partial and in-frame only. This table holds approximately 79,000 clones, over 85% found once. The chain couples TRBV30 to TRBJ1-2; TRBD1 is a possible D gene (5 bases). This receptor was identified in a female donor in good health, enrolled as a control in a pregnancy study. Sequencing was performed on peripheral blood, taken in the second trimester of pregnancy. In DNA form, the CDR3 reads TGTGCCTGGACAGGGCTAAACTATGGCTACACCTTC. Translated: CAWTGLNYGYTF.